Reported below is one T cell receptor (beta chain). Its cognate antigen is unknown. This sample stems from a study of shared clonotypes between healthy human individuals. The table came from immunoSEQ multiplex PCR; TCRdb's copy has only in-frame clones and leaves some out. The table lists approximately 1,500,000 clones, over 95% of them singletons. General study findings and limits: Sampling involved blood alone; tissue repertoires likely differ.

Sequencing was carried out using naive CD4+ T cells sorted from blood. The subset is: CD45RA+ positively selected. The origin of this receptor is a young man in good health.

The CDR3 region is CASSLLQGAINEQFF. The CDR3 DNA sequence: TGTGCCAGCAGCCTACTTCAGGGGGCCATCAATGAGCAGTTCTTC. The rearrangement links TRBV7-9 to TRBJ2-1, with 8 bases identical to TRBD1. V shed 5 bases and J 6 bases; nucleotides not matched to a gene: 9. Germline CDR1 SEHNR, CDR2 FQNEAQ (reference sequence). This CDR3 comprises 15 residues.